A selection of T cell receptor beta chains follows, all from one sample in a study of blood T cell repertoires in COVID-19. TCRdb keeps only in-frame clones here, not all; method: immunoSEQ multiplex PCR. The sample lists hundreds of thousands of clones, approximately 90% occurring once. The specimen was PBMCs or T cells enriched from blood (not recorded which). These receptors originate from a man in his fifties or sixties who had been exposed to COVID-19. The CDR3 runs from the conserved cysteine through the conserved F or W. D genes are given only for firm matches. Clone size is stated in some rows and not others, as once, few, many or a class when expanded.

clone size,D gene,V gene,J gene,CDR3 DNA,CDR3 protein
-,TRBD1,TRBV28,TRBJ1-2,TGTGCCAGTTCCTCGGGGCAGGGGGATGGGGGCTACACCTTC,CASSSGQGDGGYTF
-,-,TRBV7-3,TRBJ1-1,TGTGCCAGCAGCCCTACAGGGCCGAACACTGAAGCTTTCTTT,CASSPTGPNTEAFF
-,-,TRBV5-1,TRBJ2-1,TGCGCCAGCAGCCTGGCCCTAGATGAGCAGTTCTTC,CASSLALDEQFF
-,-,TRBV5-4,TRBJ2-1,TGTGCCAGCAGCCAAGTGGCAGGGGGGAATGAGCAGTTCTTC,CASSQVAGGNEQFF
-,TRBD2,TRBV11-1,TRBJ2-5,TGTGCCAGCAGCTTACTAGCGGGGGGTGAGACCCAGTACTTC,CASSLLAGGETQYF
few,TRBD1,TRBV5-6,TRBJ1-2,TGTGCCAGCAGCCCCAGGGGGGTGTTAGCTGGGACCTTC,CASSPRGVLAGTF
-,-,TRBV11-3,TRBJ1-1,TGTGCCAGCAGCGTCGGGGGGAACACTGAAGCTTTCTTT,CASSVGGNTEAFF
-,-,TRBV5-1,TRBJ2-2,TGCGCCAGCAGCTTCGTCAGTAACACCGGGGAGCTGTTTTTT,CASSFVSNTGELFF
-,-,TRBV6-5,TRBJ1-5,TGTGCCAGCATTTTGTCAGGGGCTGATCAGCCCCAGCATTTT,CASILSGADQPQHF
-,-,TRBV7-9,TRBJ2-3,TGTGCCAGCAGCCTAGGACTTACCACAGATACGCAGTATTTT,CASSLGLTTDTQYF
-,-,TRBV4-2,TRBJ2-4,TGTGCCAGCAGCCAAGAGACTAGAAACATTCAGTACTTC,CASSQETRNIQYF
-,TRBD1,TRBV9,TRBJ1-4,TGTGCCAGCAGCGTCGCCCCGAGGGACAGGGCAACTAATGAAAAACTGTTTTTT,CASSVAPRDRATNEKLFF
-,TRBD1,TRBV6-1,TRBJ2-1,TGTGCCAGCAGTGAACCGGGGACAGGATTATACAATGAGCAGTTCTTC,CASSEPGTGLYNEQFF
-,-,TRBV27,TRBJ1-2,TGTGCCAGCAGTTTCGGGCAGGGTTACGGCTACACCTTC,CASSFGQGYGYTF
-,-,TRBV2,TRBJ1-1,TGTGCCAGCAGTGAAGGTGGGGGCAGGGCTTTCTTT,CASSEGGGRAFF
-,TRBD1,TRBV27,TRBJ1-4,TGTGCCAGCAGTGAATCCAGGGGGTCGGGTAATGAAAAACTGTTTTTT,CASSESRGSGNEKLFF
-,-,TRBV2,TRBJ1-2,TGTGCCAGCTGGGGCGGGGAACCGCGGCTCTATGGCTACACCTTC,CASWGGEPRLYGYTF
-,-,TRBV29-1,TRBJ1-3,TGCAGCGTTGAACTCGGTTTAAGGGGGAACACCATATATTTT,CSVELGLRGNTIYF
-,-,TRBV12-3/TRBV12-4,TRBJ1-2,TGTGCCAGCAGTCCACAGGGTCACTATGGCTACACCTTC,CASSPQGHYGYTF
-,TRBD2,TRBV19,TRBJ2-6,TGTGCCAGTAGTATAGTGTCTAGCGGGAGTTGGGCCAACGTCCTGACTTTC,CASSIVSSGSWANVLTF
-,-,TRBV3-1/TRBV3-2,TRBJ1-2,TGTGCCAGCAGCCAAGCCGGGAGGGATGGCTACACCTTC,CASSQAGRDGYTF
-,-,TRBV10-3,TRBJ2-7,TGTGCCACCGGGAGCAGGGAGACCAACGAGCAGTACTTC,CATGSRETNEQYF